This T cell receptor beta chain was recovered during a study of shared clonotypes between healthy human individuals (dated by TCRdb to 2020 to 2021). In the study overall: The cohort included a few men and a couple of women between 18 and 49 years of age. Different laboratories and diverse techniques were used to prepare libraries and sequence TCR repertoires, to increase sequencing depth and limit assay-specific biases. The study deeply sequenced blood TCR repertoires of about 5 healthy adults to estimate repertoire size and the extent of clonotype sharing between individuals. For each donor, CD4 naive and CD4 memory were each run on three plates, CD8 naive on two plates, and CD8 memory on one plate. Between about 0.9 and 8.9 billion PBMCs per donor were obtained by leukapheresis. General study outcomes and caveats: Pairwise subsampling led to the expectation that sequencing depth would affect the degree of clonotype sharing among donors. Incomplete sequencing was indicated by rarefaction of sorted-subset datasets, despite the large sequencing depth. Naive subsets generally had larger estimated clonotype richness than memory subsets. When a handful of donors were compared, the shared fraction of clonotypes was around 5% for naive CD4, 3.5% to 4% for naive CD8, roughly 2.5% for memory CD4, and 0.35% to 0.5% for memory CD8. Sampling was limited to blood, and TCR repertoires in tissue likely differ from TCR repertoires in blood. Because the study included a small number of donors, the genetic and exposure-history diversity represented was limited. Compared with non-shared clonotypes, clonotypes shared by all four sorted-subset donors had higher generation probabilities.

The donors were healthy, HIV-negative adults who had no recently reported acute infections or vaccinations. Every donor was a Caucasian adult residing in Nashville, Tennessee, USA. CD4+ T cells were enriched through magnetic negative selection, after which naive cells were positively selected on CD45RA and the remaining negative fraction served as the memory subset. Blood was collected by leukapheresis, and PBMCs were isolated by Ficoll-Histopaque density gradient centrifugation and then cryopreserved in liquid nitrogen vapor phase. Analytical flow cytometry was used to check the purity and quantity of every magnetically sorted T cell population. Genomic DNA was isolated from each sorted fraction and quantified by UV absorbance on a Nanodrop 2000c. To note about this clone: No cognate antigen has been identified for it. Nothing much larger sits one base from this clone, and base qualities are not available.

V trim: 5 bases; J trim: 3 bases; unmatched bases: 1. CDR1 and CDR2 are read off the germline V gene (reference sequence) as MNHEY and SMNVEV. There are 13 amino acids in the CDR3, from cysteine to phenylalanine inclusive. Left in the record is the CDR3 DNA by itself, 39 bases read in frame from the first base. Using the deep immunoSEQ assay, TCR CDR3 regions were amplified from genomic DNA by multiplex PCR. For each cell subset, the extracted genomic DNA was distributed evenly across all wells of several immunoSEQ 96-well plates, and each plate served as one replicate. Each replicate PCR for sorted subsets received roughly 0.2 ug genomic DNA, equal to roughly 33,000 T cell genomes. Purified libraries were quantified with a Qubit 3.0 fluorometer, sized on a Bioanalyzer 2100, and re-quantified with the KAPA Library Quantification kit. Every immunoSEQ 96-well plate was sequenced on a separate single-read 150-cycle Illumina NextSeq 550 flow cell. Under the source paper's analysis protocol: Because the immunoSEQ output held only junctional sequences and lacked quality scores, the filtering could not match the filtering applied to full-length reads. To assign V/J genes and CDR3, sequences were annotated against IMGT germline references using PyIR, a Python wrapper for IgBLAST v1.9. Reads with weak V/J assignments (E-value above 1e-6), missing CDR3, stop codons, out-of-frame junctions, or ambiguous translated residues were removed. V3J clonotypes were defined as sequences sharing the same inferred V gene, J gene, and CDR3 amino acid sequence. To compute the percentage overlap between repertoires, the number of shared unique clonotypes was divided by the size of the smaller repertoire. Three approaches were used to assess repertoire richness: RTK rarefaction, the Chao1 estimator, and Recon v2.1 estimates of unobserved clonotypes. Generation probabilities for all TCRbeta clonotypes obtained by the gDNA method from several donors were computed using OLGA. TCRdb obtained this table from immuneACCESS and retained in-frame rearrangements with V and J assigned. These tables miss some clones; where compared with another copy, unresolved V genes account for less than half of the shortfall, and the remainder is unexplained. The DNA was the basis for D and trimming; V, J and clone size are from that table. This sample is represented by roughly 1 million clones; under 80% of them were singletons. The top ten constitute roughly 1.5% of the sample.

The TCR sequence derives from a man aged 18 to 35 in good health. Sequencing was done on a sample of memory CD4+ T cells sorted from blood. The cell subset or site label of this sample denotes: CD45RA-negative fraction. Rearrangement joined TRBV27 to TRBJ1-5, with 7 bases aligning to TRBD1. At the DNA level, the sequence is TGTGCCAGCAGTCAGGGGGTCAATCAGCCCCAGCATTTT. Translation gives CASSQGVNQPQHF.